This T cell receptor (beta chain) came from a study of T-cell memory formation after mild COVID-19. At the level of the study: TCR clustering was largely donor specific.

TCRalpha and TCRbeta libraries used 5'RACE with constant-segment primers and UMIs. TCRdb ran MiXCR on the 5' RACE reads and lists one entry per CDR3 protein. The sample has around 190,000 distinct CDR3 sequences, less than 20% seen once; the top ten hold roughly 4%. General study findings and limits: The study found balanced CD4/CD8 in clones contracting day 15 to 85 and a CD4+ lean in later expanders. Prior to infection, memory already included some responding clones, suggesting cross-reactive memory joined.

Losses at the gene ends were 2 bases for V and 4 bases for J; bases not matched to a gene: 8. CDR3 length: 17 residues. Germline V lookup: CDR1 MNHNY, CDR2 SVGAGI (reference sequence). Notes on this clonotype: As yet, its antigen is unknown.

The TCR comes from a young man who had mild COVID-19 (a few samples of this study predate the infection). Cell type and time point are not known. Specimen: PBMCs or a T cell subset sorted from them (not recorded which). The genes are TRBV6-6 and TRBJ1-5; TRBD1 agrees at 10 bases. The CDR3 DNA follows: TGTGCCAGCAGTTACGAAGCCGGGACAGGGGCTAATCAGCCCCAGCATTTT. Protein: CASSYEAGTGANQPQHF.